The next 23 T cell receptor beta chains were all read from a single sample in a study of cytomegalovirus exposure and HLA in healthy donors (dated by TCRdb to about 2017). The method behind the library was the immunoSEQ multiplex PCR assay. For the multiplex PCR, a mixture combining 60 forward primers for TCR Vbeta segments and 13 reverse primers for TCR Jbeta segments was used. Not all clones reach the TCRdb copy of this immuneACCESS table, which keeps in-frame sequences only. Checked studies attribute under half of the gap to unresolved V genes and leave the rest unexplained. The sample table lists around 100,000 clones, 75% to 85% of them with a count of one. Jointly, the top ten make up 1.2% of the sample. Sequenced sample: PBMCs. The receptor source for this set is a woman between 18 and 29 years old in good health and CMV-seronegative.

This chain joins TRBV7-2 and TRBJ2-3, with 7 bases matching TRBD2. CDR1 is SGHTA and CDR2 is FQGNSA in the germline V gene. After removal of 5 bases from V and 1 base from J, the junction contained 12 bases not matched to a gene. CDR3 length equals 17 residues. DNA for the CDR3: TGTGCCAGCAGCCTAACGACTAGCCGCTTGGGCACAGATACGCAGTATTTT. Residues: CASSLTTSRLGTDTQYF.

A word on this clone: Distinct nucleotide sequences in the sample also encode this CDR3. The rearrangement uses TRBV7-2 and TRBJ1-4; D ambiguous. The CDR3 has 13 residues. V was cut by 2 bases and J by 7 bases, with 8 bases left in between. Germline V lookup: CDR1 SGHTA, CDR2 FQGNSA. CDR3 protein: CASSLSVIEKLFF. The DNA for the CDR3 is TGTGCCAGCAGCTTATCGGTAATTGAAAAACTGTTTTTT. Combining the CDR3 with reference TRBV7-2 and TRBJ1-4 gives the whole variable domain GAGVSQSPSNKVTEKGKDVELRCDPISGHTALYWYRQSLGQGLEFLIYFQGNSAPDKSGLPSDRFSAERTGGSVSTLTIQRTQQEDSAVYLCASSLSVIEKLFFGSGTQLSVL.

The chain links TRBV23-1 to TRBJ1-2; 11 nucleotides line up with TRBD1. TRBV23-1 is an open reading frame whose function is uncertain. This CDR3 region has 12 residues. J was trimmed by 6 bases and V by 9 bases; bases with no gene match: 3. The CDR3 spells CASRTGGDGYTF. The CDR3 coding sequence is TGCGCCAGTCGGACAGGGGGCGATGGCTACACCTTC.

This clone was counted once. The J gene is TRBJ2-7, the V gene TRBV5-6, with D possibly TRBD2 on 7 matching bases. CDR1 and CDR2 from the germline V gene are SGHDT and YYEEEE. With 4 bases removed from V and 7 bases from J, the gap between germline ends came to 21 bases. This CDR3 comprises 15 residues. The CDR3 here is CASSLVSGARGEQYF. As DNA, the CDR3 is TGTGCCAGCAGCCTCGTGTCGGGGGCGCGGGGGGAGCAGTACTTC.

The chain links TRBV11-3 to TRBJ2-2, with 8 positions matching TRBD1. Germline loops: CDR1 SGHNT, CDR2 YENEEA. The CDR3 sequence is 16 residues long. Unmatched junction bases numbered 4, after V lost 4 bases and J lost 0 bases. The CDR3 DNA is TGTGCCAGCAGCTCAGGGGGCGACCCGAACACCGGGGAGCTGTTTTTT. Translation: CASSSGGDPNTGELFF.

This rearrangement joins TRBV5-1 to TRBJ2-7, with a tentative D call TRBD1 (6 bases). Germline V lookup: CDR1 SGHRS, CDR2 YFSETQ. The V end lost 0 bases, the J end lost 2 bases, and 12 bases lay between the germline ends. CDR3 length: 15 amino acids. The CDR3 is CASSLERTETYEQYF. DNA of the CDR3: TGCGCCAGCAGCTTGGAAAGGACAGAAACCTACGAGCAGTACTTC.

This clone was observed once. This chain's CDR3 is CASTRLRGDTEAFF. The CDR3, as DNA: TGCGCCAGCACCAGGTTACGGGGGGACACTGAAGCTTTCTTT. The chain recombines TRBV5-1 with TRBJ1-1, with a tentative D call TRBD1 (5 bases). V shed 6 bases and J shed 3 bases, with 15 bases lying between them. Germline V gene sequence: CDR1 SGHRS, CDR2 YFSETQ. This CDR3 region has 14 residues. Full variable domain (remainder filled in from reference TRBV5-1 and TRBJ1-1): KAGVTQTPRYLIKTRGQQVTLSCSPISGHRSVSWYQQTPGQGLQFLFEYFSETQRNKGNFPGRFSGRQFSNSRSEMNVSTLELGDSALYLCASTRLRGDTEAFFGQGTRLTVV.

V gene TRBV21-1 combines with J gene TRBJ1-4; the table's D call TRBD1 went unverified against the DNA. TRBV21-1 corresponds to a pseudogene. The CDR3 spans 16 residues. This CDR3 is CASYRTDRQTNEKLFF. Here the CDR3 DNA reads TGTGCCAGCTACAGAACCGACCGCCAAACTAATGAAAAACTGTTTTTT.

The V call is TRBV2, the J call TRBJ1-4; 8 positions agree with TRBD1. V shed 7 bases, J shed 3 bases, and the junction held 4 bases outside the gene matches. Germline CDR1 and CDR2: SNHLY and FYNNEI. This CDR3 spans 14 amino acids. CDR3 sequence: CASTRQGSNEKLFF. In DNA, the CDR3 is TGTGCCAGCACCCGACAGGGGTCTAATGAAAAACTGTTTTTT. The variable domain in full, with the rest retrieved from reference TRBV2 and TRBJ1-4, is EPEVTQTPSHQVTQMGQEVILRCVPISNHLYFYWYRQILGQKVEFLVSFYNNEISEKSEIFDDQFSVERPDGSNFTLKIRSTKLEDSAMYFCASTRQGSNEKLFFGSGTQLSVL.

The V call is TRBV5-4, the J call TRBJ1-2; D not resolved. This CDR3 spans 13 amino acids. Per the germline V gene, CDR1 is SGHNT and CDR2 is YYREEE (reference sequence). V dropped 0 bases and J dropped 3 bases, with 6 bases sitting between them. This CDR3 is CASSLGADYGYTF. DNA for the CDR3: TGTGCCAGCAGCTTGGGGGCAGACTATGGCTACACCTTC.

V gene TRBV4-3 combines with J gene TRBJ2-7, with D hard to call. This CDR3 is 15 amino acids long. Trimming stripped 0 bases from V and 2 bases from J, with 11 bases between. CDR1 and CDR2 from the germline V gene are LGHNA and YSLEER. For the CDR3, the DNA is TGCGCCAGCAGCCAAGACGATAGAGGCCCCTACGAGCAGTACTTC. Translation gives CASSQDDRGPYEQYF.

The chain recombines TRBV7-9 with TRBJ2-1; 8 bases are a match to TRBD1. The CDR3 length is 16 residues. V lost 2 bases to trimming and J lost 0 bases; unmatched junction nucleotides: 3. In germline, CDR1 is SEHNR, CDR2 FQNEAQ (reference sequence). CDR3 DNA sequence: TGTGCCAGCAGCTTACGGGACAGGAGCTCCTACAATGAGCAGTTCTTC. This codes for CASSLRDRSSYNEQFF.

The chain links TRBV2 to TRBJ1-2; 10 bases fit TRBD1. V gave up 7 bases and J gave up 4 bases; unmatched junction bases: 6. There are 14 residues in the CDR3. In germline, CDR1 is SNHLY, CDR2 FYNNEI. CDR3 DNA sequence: TGTGCCAGCAAGGGGACAGGGGCCTTCTATGGCTACACCTTC. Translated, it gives CASKGTGAFYGYTF.

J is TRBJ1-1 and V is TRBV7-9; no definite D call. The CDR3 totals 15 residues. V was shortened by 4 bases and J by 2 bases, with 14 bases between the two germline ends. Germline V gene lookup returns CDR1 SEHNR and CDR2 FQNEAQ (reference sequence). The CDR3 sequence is CASSSQRNGNTEAFF. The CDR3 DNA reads TGTGCCAGCAGCTCCCAACGAAACGGTAACACTGAAGCTTTCTTT. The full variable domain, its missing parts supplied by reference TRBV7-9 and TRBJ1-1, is DTGVSQNPRHKITKRGQNVTFRCDPISEHNRLYWYRQTLGQGPEFLTYFQNEAQLEKSRLLSDRFSAERPKGSFSTLEIQRTEQGDSAMYLCASSSQRNGNTEAFFGQGTRLTVV.

Here the CDR3 DNA reads TGTGCCAGCAGCACCAGGGACAGGGCCCAACCGGTCGAGCAGTACTTC. Amino acids: CASSTRDRAQPVEQYF. This chain links TRBV6-6 with TRBJ2-7; 9 nucleotides align to TRBD1. The trim removed 6 bases at V and 6 bases at J, leaving 15 bases unmatched. The CDR3 is 16 amino acids. Germline CDR1 is MNHNY and CDR2 is SVGAGI (reference sequence).

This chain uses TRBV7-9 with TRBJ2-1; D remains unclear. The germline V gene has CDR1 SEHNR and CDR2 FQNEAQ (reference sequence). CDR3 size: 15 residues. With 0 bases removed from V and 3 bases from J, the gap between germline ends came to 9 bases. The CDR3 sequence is CASSLASTFYNEQFF. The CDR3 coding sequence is TGTGCCAGCAGCTTAGCGTCTACTTTCTACAATGAGCAGTTCTTC.

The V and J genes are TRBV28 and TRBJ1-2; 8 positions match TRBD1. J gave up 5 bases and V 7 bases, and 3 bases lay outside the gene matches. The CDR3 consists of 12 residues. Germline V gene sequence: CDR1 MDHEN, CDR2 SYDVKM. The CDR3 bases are TGTGCCAGCACAGACAGGGGTTATGGCTACACCTTC. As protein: CASTDRGYGYTF.

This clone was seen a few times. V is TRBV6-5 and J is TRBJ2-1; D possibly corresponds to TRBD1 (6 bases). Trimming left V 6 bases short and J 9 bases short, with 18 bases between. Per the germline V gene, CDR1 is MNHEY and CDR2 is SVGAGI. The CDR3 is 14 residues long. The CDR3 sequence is CASREDSEVGEQFF. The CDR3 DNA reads TGTGCCAGCAGAGAGGACAGTGAGGTCGGTGAGCAGTTCTTC.

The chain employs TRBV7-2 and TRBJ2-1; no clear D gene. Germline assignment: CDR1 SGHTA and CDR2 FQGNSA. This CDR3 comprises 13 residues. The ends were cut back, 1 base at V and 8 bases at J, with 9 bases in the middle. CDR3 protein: CASSLETEDEQFF. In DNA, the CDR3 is TGTGCCAGCAGCTTAGAGACTGAGGATGAGCAGTTCTTC. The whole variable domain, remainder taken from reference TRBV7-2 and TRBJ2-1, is GAGVSQSPSNKVTEKGKDVELRCDPISGHTALYWYRQSLGQGLEFLIYFQGNSAPDKSGLPSDRFSAERTGGSVSTLTIQRTQQEDSAVYLCASSLETEDEQFFGPGTRLTVL.

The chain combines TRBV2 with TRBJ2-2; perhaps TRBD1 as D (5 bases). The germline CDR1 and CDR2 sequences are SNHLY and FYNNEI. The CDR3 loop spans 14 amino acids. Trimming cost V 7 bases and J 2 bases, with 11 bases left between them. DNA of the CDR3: TGTGCCAGCACAGCCAGGGTCAACACCGGGGAGCTGTTTTTT. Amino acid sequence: CASTARVNTGELFF. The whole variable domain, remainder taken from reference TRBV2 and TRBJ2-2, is EPEVTQTPSHQVTQMGQEVILRCVPISNHLYFYWYRQILGQKVEFLVSFYNNEISEKSEIFDDQFSVERPDGSNFTLKIRSTKLEDSAMYFCASTARVNTGELFFGEGSRLTVL.

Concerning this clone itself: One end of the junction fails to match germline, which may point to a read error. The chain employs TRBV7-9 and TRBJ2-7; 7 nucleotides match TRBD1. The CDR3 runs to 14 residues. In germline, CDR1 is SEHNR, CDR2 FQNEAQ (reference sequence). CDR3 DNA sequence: TGTTCCAGCAGCTTGACAGGGCCCTCCTACGAGCAGTACTTC. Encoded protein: CSSSLTGPSYEQYF.

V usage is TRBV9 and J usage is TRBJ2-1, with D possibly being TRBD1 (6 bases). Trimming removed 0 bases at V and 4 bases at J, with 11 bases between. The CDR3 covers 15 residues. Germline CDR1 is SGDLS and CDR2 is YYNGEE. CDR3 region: CASSVGGGDYNEQFF. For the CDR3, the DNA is TGTGCCAGCAGCGTAGGAGGGGGAGATTACAATGAGCAGTTCTTC.

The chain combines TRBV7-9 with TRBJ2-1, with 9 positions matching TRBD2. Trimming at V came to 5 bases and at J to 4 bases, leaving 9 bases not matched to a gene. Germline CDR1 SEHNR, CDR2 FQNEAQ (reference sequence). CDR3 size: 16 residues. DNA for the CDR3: TGTGCCAGCAGCCCCCGAGGACTAGCGAGATACAATGAGCAGTTCTTC. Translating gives CASSPRGLARYNEQFF.